This is a list of T cell receptor beta chains from one sample in a study of blood T cell repertoires in COVID-19. Measured with immunoSEQ multiplex PCR; TCRdb has only the in-frame clones, and not every one. The table records roughly 280,000 clones, less than 85% of them present only once. Sequencing used peripheral blood. Receptors were obtained from a man in his 60s who had recovered from COVID-19. Each CDR3 is given with its conserved first and last residue. A D gene is named only where the DNA matches it firmly. Clone size is stated in some rows and not others, as once, few, many or a class when expanded.

clone_size,j_call,v_call,d_call,cdr3_aa,cdr3_nt
.,TRBJ2-7,TRBV6-5,TRBD1,CASSYRQGSDEQYF,TGTGCCAGCAGTTACAGACAGGGAAGCGACGAGCAGTACTTC
.,TRBJ1-2,TRBV28,.,CASDTGYGYTF,TGTGCCAGTGATACAGGCTATGGCTACACCTTC
.,TRBJ2-3,TRBV10-1,TRBD2,CASKTGTSDTDTQYF,TGCGCCAGCAAAACCGGGACTAGCGACACAGATACGCAGTATTTT
.,TRBJ1-2,TRBV5-3,.,CARSLQGSYGYTF,TGTGCCAGAAGCTTGCAGGGTAGCTATGGCTACACCTTC
once,TRBJ1-6,TRBV13,.,CASSSIVEQGNSPLHF,TGTGCCAGCAGCTCAATAGTGGAACAGGGAAATTCACCCCTCCACTTT
.,TRBJ2-3,TRBV6-1,.,CASSEGLRNADTQYF,TGTGCCAGCAGTGAGGGACTCCGGAACGCAGATACGCAGTATTTT
.,TRBJ2-1,TRBV9,.,CASSVQGGLYNEQFF,TGTGCCAGCAGCGTCCAGGGGGGACTCTACAATGAGCAGTTCTTC
once,TRBJ1-2,TRBV3-1/TRBV3-2,.,CASSQDLAGRGYTF,TGTGCCAGCAGCCAAGATCTCGCGGGACGTGGCTACACCTTC
.,TRBJ1-2,TRBV6-5,.,CASSPGRGNYGYTF,TGTGCCAGCAGTCCAGGTCGGGGGAACTATGGCTACACCTTC
.,TRBJ1-5,TRBV7-8,TRBD1,CASSLAEGAGGVQPQHF,TGTGCCAGCAGCTTAGCGGAGGGGGCAGGGGGAGTACAGCCCCAGCATTTT
.,TRBJ2-2,TRBV18,.,CASSPAGGGELFF,TGTGCCAGCTCACCAGCAGGAGGCGGGGAGCTGTTTTTT
.,TRBJ1-2,TRBV9,.,CASSVVAHGYTF,TGTGCCAGCAGCGTAGTTGCGCATGGCTACACCTTC
few,TRBJ1-1,TRBV6-5,.,CASRGRFEAFF,TGTGCCAGCAGGGGCAGATTTGAAGCTTTCTTT
.,TRBJ1-3,TRBV5-1,TRBD1,CASSPRGQGRRGNTIYF,TGCGCCAGCAGCCCAAGGGGACAGGGACGTCGAGGAAACACCATATATTTT
.,TRBJ1-2,TRBV19,TRBD1,CASGKDRGSYGYTF,TGTGCCAGTGGGAAGGACAGGGGAAGCTATGGCTACACCTTC
once,TRBJ2-2,TRBV4-2,TRBD2,CASSQVLGVAGLAGELFF,TGTGCCAGCAGCCAAGTCTTAGGGGTAGCGGGACTCGCCGGGGAGCTGTTTTTT
many,TRBJ2-7,TRBV4-1,.,CASSPRGDTDYEQYF,TGCGCCAGCAGCCCGAGAGGGGACACTGACTACGAGCAGTACTTC
.,TRBJ2-3,TRBV7-2,.,CASRIPGLRTDTQYF,TGTGCCAGCAGGATCCCGGGACTCCGCACAGATACGCAGTATTTT
.,TRBJ1-3,TRBV4-1,.,CASSLTDGRNTIYF,TGCGCCAGCAGCCTTACGGACGGGAGAAACACCATATATTTT
.,TRBJ2-7,TRBV19,TRBD2,CASSIAAGANYEQYF,TGTGCCAGTAGTATTGCAGCGGGGGCGAATTACGAGCAGTACTTC
.,TRBJ1-1,TRBV9,.,CASSVVGGETEAFF,TGTGCCAGCAGCGTAGTAGGGGGTGAGACTGAAGCTTTCTTT
.,TRBJ2-1,TRBV5-1,.,CASSLEVSGNEQFF,TGCGCCAGCAGCTTGGAGGTTTCGGGAAATGAGCAGTTCTTC